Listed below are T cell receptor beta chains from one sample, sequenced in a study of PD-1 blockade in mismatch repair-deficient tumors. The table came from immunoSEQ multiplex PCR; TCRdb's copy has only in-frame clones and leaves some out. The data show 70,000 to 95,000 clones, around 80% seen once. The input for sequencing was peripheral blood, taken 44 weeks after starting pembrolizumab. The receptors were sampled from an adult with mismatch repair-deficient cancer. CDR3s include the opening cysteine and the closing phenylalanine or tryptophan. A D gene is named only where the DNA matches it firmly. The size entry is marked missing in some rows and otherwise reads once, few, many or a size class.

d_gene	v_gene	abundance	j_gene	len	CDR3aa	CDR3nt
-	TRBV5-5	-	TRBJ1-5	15	CASSLVGTGDQPQHF	TGTGCCAGCAGCTTGGTCGGGACGGGGGATCAGCCCCAGCATTTT
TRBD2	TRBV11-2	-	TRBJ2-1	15	CASSAPTSGIGEQFF	TGTGCCAGCAGCGCCCCTACTAGCGGGATCGGTGAGCAGTTCTTC
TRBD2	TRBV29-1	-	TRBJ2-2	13	CSVLAGGAGELFF	TGCAGCGTTCTAGCGGGAGGGGCCGGGGAGCTGTTTTTT
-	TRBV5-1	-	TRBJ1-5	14	CASSLEGFNQPQHF	TGCGCCAGCAGCTTGGAGGGGTTCAATCAGCCCCAGCATTTT
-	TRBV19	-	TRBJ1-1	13	CASSENSQGEAFF	TGTGCCAGTAGCGAAAACAGTCAAGGTGAAGCTTTCTTT
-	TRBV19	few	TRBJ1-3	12	CASRTPGNTIYF	TGTGCCAGTAGGACACCTGGAAACACCATATATTTT
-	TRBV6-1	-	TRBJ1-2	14	CASSGGNLNYGYTF	TGTGCCAGCAGTGGCGGTAATCTAAACTATGGCTACACCTTC
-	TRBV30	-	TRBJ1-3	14	CAWSLGGSGNTIYF	TGTGCCTGGAGTCTGGGAGGATCTGGAAACACCATATATTTT
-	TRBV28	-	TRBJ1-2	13	CASSVGASYGYTF	TGTGCCAGCAGTGTCGGGGCATCCTATGGCTACACCTTC
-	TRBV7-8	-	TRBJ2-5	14	CASSLGFSGETQYF	TGTGCCAGCAGCTTAGGATTCTCAGGAGAGACCCAGTACTTC
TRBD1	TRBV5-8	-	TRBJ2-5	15	CASSWTGTGAETQYF	TGTGCCAGCAGCTGGACCGGGACAGGGGCGGAGACCCAGTACTTC
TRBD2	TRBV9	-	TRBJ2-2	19	CASGGAGTSGSYLTGELFF	TGTGCCAGCGGCGGCGCCGGGACTAGCGGGAGTTATCTCACCGGGGAGCTGTTTTTT
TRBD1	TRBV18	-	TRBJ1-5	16	CASSPPPGGAGQPQHF	TGTGCCAGCTCTCCGCCCCCAGGGGGCGCGGGTCAGCCCCAGCATTTT
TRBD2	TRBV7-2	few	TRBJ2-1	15	CASTLTSGRANEQFF	TGTGCCAGCACCCTGACTAGCGGGAGGGCTAATGAGCAGTTCTTC
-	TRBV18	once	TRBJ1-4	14	CASSPETSNEKLFF	TGTGCCAGCTCACCCGAAACCTCTAATGAAAAACTGTTTTTT
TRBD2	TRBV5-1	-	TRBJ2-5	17	CASSLEGSGRSGETQYF	TGCGCCAGCAGCTTGGAGGGTAGCGGGAGAAGTGGAGAGACCCAGTACTTC
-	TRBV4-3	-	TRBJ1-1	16	CASSQDPPGRSTEAFF	TGCGCCAGCAGCCAAGATCCACCGGGTAGGTCCACTGAAGCTTTCTTT
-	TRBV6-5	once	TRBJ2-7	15	CASSYSRTATYEQYF	TGTGCCAGCAGTTACTCTCGGACCGCAACCTACGAGCAGTACTTC
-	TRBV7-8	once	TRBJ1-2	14	CASNDRPSNYGYTF	TGTGCCAGCAACGACAGACCCTCTAACTATGGCTACACCTTC
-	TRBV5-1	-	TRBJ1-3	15	CASSAAGGSGNTIYF	TGCGCCAGCAGCGCGGCTGGGGGGTCTGGAAACACCATATATTTT
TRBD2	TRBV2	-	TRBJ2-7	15	CASSLTTSAVYEQYF	TGTGCCAGCAGCCTAACTACTAGCGCCGTGTACGAGCAGTACTTC
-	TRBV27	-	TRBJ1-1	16	CASSLSSPGARHKAFF	TGTGCCAGCAGTTTATCGTCGCCAGGGGCCCGGCATAAAGCTTTCTTT
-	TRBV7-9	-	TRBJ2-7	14	CASSSSASTDEQYF	TGTGCCAGCAGCTCTTCGGCCTCAACCGACGAGCAGTACTTC